One and the same sample provided the 22 T cell receptor beta chains below, sequenced in a study of T cell changes during pregnancy in multiple sclerosis. Method: immunoSEQ multiplex PCR; TCRdb's copy keeps in-frame clones and lacks some. The table lists around 16,000 clones, around 83% of them singletons. The source was CD8+ T cells from peripheral blood mononuclear cells, collected after pregnancy. The receptors stem from a female donor in good health, enrolled as a control in a pregnancy study.

The chain combines TRBV4-1 with TRBJ2-7; TRBD1 matches at 11 bases. Trimming cost V 3 bases and J 0 bases; bases outside gene matches: 1. This CDR3 has 15 amino acids. CDR1 is MGHRA, CDR2 YSYEKL, per germline. The CDR3 loop is CASSHGTGGSYEQYF. The CDR3 DNA sequence: TGCGCCAGCAGCCACGGGACAGGGGGCTCCTACGAGCAGTACTTC.

In DNA, the CDR3 is TGTGCCAGTAGTAGCAGTACAGGAAACTATGGCTACACCTTC. Translating gives CASSSSTGNYGYTF. The genes are TRBV19 and TRBJ1-2; D might be TRBD1 (5 bases). Germline-derived CDR1 and CDR2 are LNHDA and SQIVND (reference sequence). The CDR3 contains 14 residues. The germline V and J ends were trimmed by 4 bases and 2 bases, with 11 bases remaining between them.

This chain links TRBV27 with TRBJ2-2; 12 positions match TRBD2. V shed 5 bases, J shed 7 bases, and the junction held 14 bases outside the gene matches. The CDR3 has 18 amino acids. Germline CDR1 reads MNHEY; CDR2 reads SMNVEV (reference sequence). The CDR3 sequence is CASSIPTSGGLSSGELFF. The CDR3 region has the DNA TGTGCCAGCAGTATTCCCACTAGCGGGGGGCTCAGTAGCGGGGAGCTGTTTTTT.

The sample holds many counts of this clone. The rearrangement joins TRBV7-8 to TRBJ2-1; 7 bases fit TRBD2. Looked up from germline, CDR1 is SGHVS and CDR2 is FQNEAQ. Trimming removed 3 bases from V and 2 bases from J; junction bases left unmatched: 4. The CDR3 is made up of 15 amino acids. DNA of the CDR3: TGTGCCAGCAGCTTGGGGGGGGAACCCTACAATGAGCAGTTCTTC. Its translation is CASSLGGEPYNEQFF.

The rearrangement uses TRBV9 and TRBJ1-2, with a possible D match to TRBD1 (6 bases). V was trimmed by 3 bases and J by 4 bases, leaving 13 bases between them. Germline V lookup: CDR1 SGDLS, CDR2 YYNGEE. CDR3 length equals 14 residues. The CDR3 nucleotides read TGTGCCAGCAGCGAATCAGGGACACCCTATGGCTACACCTTC. This translates into CASSESGTPYGYTF.

This clone was observed a single time. This chain connects TRBV10-1 to TRBJ2-2; possibly TRBD1 for D (6 bases). V was shortened by 3 bases and J by 3 bases, with 8 bases between the two germline ends. The CDR3 sequence is 14 residues long. Per the germline V gene, CDR1 is WNHNN and CDR2 is SYGVQD (reference sequence). CDR3 amino acids: CASSETGYTGELFF. The CDR3 nucleotides are TGCGCCAGCAGTGAAACAGGGTACACCGGGGAGCTGTTTTTT.

This chain connects TRBV7-6 to TRBJ1-4, with D perhaps TRBD1 (5 bases). CDR1 is SGHVS and CDR2 is FNYEAQ in the germline V gene. The CDR3 contains 14 residues. Trimming pared 4 bases from V and 7 bases from J, leaving 13 bases between. CDR3 DNA: TGTGCCAGCAGCTCCCCAGGGTTCAGTGAAAAACTGTTTTTT. Its translation is CASSSPGFSEKLFF.

This chain connects TRBV7-3 to TRBJ2-1, with TRBD2 identical over 9 bases. CDR1 and CDR2 from the germline V gene are SGHTA and FQGTGA. The CDR3 runs to 16 residues. The ends lost 2 bases at V and 6 bases at J; junction bases unmatched: 8. The CDR3 loop is CASSLDLAGGRNEQFF. The CDR3 coding sequence is TGTGCCAGCAGCTTAGACCTGGCGGGGGGGCGCAATGAGCAGTTCTTC.

The gene calls are TRBV5-5 and TRBJ2-7; TRBD1 is a possible D gene (6 bases). Germline V CDR1 and CDR2: SGHKS, YYEKEE (reference sequence). CDR3 length: 14 amino acids. Deletions cut 0 bases from V and 2 bases from J, with 9 bases between. The CDR3 DNA sequence: TGTGCCAGCAGCTTGGAGACAGGTACCTACGAGCAGTACTTC. Translating it yields CASSLETGTYEQYF.

The chain is built from TRBV25-1 and TRBJ2-1, with TRBD2 matching 10 bases. Germline CDR1 reads MGHDK; CDR2 reads SYGVNS. V shed 3 bases, J shed 2 bases, and the junction held 1 base outside the gene matches. This CDR3 is built from 15 residues. This CDR3 reads CASSELAGAYNEQFF. The CDR3 nucleotides read TGTGCCAGCAGTGAGCTAGCGGGAGCCTACAATGAGCAGTTCTTC.

By sample share, this clone is medium-sized. The rearrangement uses TRBV6-5 and TRBJ2-7; 11 nucleotides line up with TRBD2. The CDR3 extends over 15 amino acids. J lost 0 bases, V lost 6 bases, and 4 bases had no gene match. The germline gives CDR1 MNHEY, CDR2 SVGAGI. The CDR3 loop reads CASSTTSGSSYEQYF. CDR3 DNA: TGTGCCAGCAGCACCACTAGCGGGAGCTCCTACGAGCAGTACTTC.

This chain joins TRBV6-6 and TRBJ2-2; a weak D match, TRBD1 (6 bases). Trimming pared 4 bases from V and 4 bases from J, leaving 10 bases between. CDR1 is MNHNY, CDR2 SVGAGI, per germline (reference sequence). This CDR3 is 14 amino acids long. The CDR3 loop is CASSSRQVTGELFF. CDR3 bases: TGTGCCAGCAGTTCCAGACAGGTCACCGGGGAGCTGTTTTTT.

The V call is TRBV6-4, the J call TRBJ2-3; TRBD2 agrees at 11 bases. The CDR3 is made up of 15 amino acids. The germline V gene encodes CDR1 MRHNA and CDR2 SNTAGT. V gave up 6 bases and J gave up 2 bases; unmatched junction bases: 4. The CDR3 nucleotides are TGTGCCAGCAGCCTGACTAGCGGGAACACAGATACGCAGTATTTT. Its protein product is CASSLTSGNTDTQYF.

The V call is TRBV29-1, the J call TRBJ2-7; 8 bases match TRBD1. The CDR3 covers 15 residues. Trimming took 0 bases from V and 1 from J; bases not matched to a gene: 5. Per the germline V gene, CDR1 is SQVTM and CDR2 is ANQGSEA. DNA for the CDR3: TGCAGCGTTGAAGACCGGACAGGGAATTCCTACGAGCAGTACTTC. Its protein is CSVEDRTGNSYEQYF.

This clone occurred a few times. The V call is TRBV7-2, the J call TRBJ2-6; maybe TRBD1 (5 bases). The length of the CDR3 is 15 residues. Between the trimmed V and J ends, which lost 3 bases and 4 bases, there was a span of 10 bases. Germline V gene lookup returns CDR1 SGHTA and CDR2 FQGNSA. DNA for the CDR3: TGTGCCAGCAGCTTCCCCCCAGGGGGGGCCAACGTCCTGACTTTC. It is translated as CASSFPPGGANVLTF.

As concerns this clone: An end of the junction differs from the germline gene, which may be a read error. The chain employs TRBV23-1 and TRBJ1-2; maybe TRBD1 (5 bases). TRBV23-1 is recorded as an ORF, its role being uncertain. The CDR3 contains 11 residues. The CDR3 loop reads CASSQYEAGSF. In DNA form, the CDR3 reads TGCGCCAGCAGTCAATATGAGGCAGGGTCCTTC.

The chain joins TRBV9 to TRBJ2-4, with TRBD1 identical over 8 bases. Germline V lookup: CDR1 SGDLS, CDR2 YYNGEE. The CDR3 loop spans 16 amino acids. V lost 7 bases to trimming and J lost 1 base; unmatched junction nucleotides: 10. The CDR3 DNA is TGTGCCAGCGGGACAGGTCAAGAGGGGGCCAAAAACATTCAGTACTTC. This sequence encodes CASGTGQEGAKNIQYF.

The chain uses TRBV5-1 and TRBJ2-7; TRBD2 matches at 9 bases. The CDR3 sequence is 14 residues long. After removal of 3 bases from V and 7 bases from J, the junction contained 8 bases not matched to a gene. Per germline, CDR1 SGHRS and CDR2 YFSETQ. DNA for the CDR3: TGCGCCAGCAGCTCTGCGGGAGGGCCCCGGGAGCAGTACTTC. This codes for CASSSAGGPREQYF.

This sequence joins TRBV5-6 and TRBJ2-3; the D is unclear. Germline V gene lookup returns CDR1 SGHDT and CDR2 YYEEEE. The CDR3 contains 12 residues. V lost 0 bases and J 6 bases, leaving 5 bases between the germline ends. CDR3 sequence reads: CASSLARDTQYF. Here the CDR3 DNA reads TGTGCCAGCAGCTTGGCGAGGGATACGCAGTATTTT.

The chain links TRBV5-8 to TRBJ1-1, with no clear D. The CDR3 covers 17 residues. Trimming stripped 1 base from V and 3 bases from J, with 19 bases between. Germline loops: CDR1 SGHTS, CDR2 YDEGEE. CDR3 residues: CASSLNVLVIRDTEAFF. The DNA of the CDR3 is TGTGCCAGCAGCTTGAATGTATTGGTCATACGGGACACTGAAGCTTTCTTT.

This clone was recorded only once. The genes are TRBV6-4 and TRBJ1-2, with 12 bases matching TRBD1. Germline CDR1 MRHNA, CDR2 SNTAGT. V was clipped by 6 bases and J by 6 bases; unmatched bases: 8. CDR3 length: 15 residues. This CDR3 reads CASSDGDRGPNGYTF. The CDR3 nucleotides are TGTGCCAGCAGCGACGGGGACAGGGGGCCAAATGGCTACACCTTC.

The chain recombines TRBV4-2 with TRBJ2-1; perhaps TRBD1 as D (6 bases). Trimming took off 0 bases at V and 1 base at J, with 13 bases between the two ends. Germline assignment: CDR1 LGHNA and CDR2 YNFKEQ. This CDR3 spans 17 amino acids. This chain's CDR3 is CASSQDVQGISYNEQFF. In DNA form, the CDR3 reads TGTGCCAGCAGCCAAGATGTACAGGGTATTTCCTACAATGAGCAGTTCTTC.